This TCR beta chain was identified during a study of shared clonotypes between healthy human individuals. General study points: When compared with the clonotypes that were shared by all four sorted-subset donors, the non-shared clonotypes turned out to have lower generation probabilities. The sampled material consisted only of blood, and tissue repertoires are likely to differ. As a rule, naive subsets had a larger estimated richness than memory subsets.

Turning to this clone: Its antigen is as yet unknown.

Sequencing was at deep level. The data were produced by immunoSEQ multiplex PCR, yet TCRdb's version contains in-frame clones alone and is incomplete. The table shows fewer than 1.4 million clones, with 75% to 80% occurring only once. Input material: memory CD4+ T cells from PBMCs. The subset was: CD45RA-negative fraction. The source of this sequence is a man aged 18 to 30 in good health. Some clones in this sample may be carry-over from other donors' samples.

CDR3 coding DNA: TGCGCCAGCGGGGCGGGACACTTCACAGATACGCAGTATTTT. Translating gives CASGAGHFTDTQYF. This rearrangement joins TRBV5-1 to TRBJ2-3; TRBD1 or TRBD2 may be the D gene (6 bases each). The ends were cut back, 7 bases at V and 2 bases at J, with 14 bases in the middle. This CDR3 spans 14 amino acids. Per germline, CDR1 SGHRS and CDR2 YFSETQ.